These 21 T cell receptor beta chains were all obtained from the same sample, sequenced in a study of T cells in Graves' hyperthyroidism and ophthalmopathy. Authors of the study amplified TCR beta CDR3 regions from RNA transcripts. RT-PCR in the first round (using the HTBI primer set) targeted the TCR CDR3. MiXCR was run by TCRdb on the multiplex PCR reads, yielding one entry per CDR3 protein. The sample has about 640,000 distinct CDR3 sequences; roughly 15% are singletons. Sequenced material: blood. The receptors come from a woman aged 45 to 65 with Graves' ophthalmopathy.

In its sample, this clonotype was seen many times. The chain is built from TRBV20-1 and TRBJ1-1, with D perhaps TRBD1 (6 bases). This CDR3 is built from 15 residues. CDR1 DFQATT and CDR2 SNEGSKA come from the germline V gene (reference sequence). The V and J ends lost 6 bases and 1 base respectively, with 18 bases between them. DNA of the CDR3: TGCAGTGCCCCCGACCGGGGGGCGGAGAACACTGAAGCTTTCTTT. The encoded protein is CSAPDRGAENTEAFF.

Many counts were recorded for this clonotype. CDR3 bases: TGTGCCAGCAGCTGGACAGGGGGAGAGGGCTACACCTTC. Its translation: CASSWTGGEGYTF. J is TRBJ1-2 and V is TRBV11-2, with TRBD1 identical over 10 bases. This CDR3 is built from 13 residues. Germline V CDR1 and CDR2: SGHAT, FQNNGV. V lost 4 bases to trimming and J lost 8 bases; unmatched junction nucleotides: 4. Full variable domain (rest looked up from reference TRBV11-2 and TRBJ1-2): EAGVAQSPRYKIIEKRQSVAFWCNPISGHATLYWYQQILGQGPKLLIQFQNNGVVDDSQLPKDRFSAERLKGVDSTLKIQPAKLEDSAVYLCASSWTGGEGYTFGSGTRLTVV.

This sequence joins TRBV28 and TRBJ1-2, with 8 bases that match TRBD1. CDR1 MDHEN and CDR2 SYDVKM come from the germline V gene. This CDR3 region has 11 residues. Losses at the gene ends were 4 bases for V and 10 bases for J; bases not matched to a gene: 2. The CDR3 reads CASSSDRDYTF. The CDR3 DNA sequence: TGTGCCAGCAGTTCGGACAGGGACTACACCTTC.

This clonotype was found many times. J is TRBJ1-2 and V is TRBV28; unclear D gene. CDR1 MDHEN and CDR2 SYDVKM come from the germline V gene. Trimming shortened V by 6 bases and J by 3 bases, and 11 bases separated the two germline ends. The length of the CDR3 is 13 residues. The CDR3 region has the DNA TGTGCCAGCAGGGGAGGGAGGCACTATGGCTACACCTTC. Protein product: CASRGGRHYGYTF.

The chain uses TRBV4-1 and TRBJ2-3; unclear D gene. CDR1 MGHRA and CDR2 YSYEKL come from the germline V gene. Trimming removed 4 bases from V and 6 bases from J, with 20 bases in between. This CDR3 has 16 amino acids. This CDR3 reads CASSLYLTPSEDTQYF. CDR3 bases: TGCGCCAGCAGCCTCTATCTGACGCCGAGTGAGGATACGCAGTATTTT.

In its sample, this clonotype was seen a few times. Possible read error: a much larger clone is one base away. The chain joins TRBV28 to TRBJ2-7, with D possibly being TRBD2 (5 bases). Germline values: CDR1 MDHEN, CDR2 SYDVKM. V was pared by 3 bases and J by 3 bases, with 15 bases between. The CDR3 extends over 15 amino acids. The CDR3 nucleotides are TGTGCCAGCAGTTTTACGTCGCTTGGGAGCTACGAGCAGTACTTC. This codes for CASSFTSLGSYEQYF. The full variable domain, in which reference TRBV28 and TRBJ2-7 provide the parts outside the CDR3, is DVKVTQSSRYLVKRTGEKVFLECVQDMDHENMFWYRQDPGLGLRLIYFSYDVKMKEKGDIPEGYSVSREKKERFSLILESASTNQTSMYLCASSFTSLGSYEQYFGPGTRLTVT.

This clonotype was counted between two and nine times. A much larger clone is a single base away; this may be a read error. The rearrangement joins TRBV19 to TRBJ2-3, with D perhaps assigned TRBD1 or TRBD2 (5 bases each). There are 16 residues in the CDR3. Germline V gene sequence: CDR1 LNHDA, CDR2 SQIVND (reference sequence). V lost 3 bases and J 6 bases, leaving 19 bases between the germline ends. The CDR3 nucleotides read TGTGCCAGTAGTATTCTACCGGGACCCGATCCTGATACGCAGTATTTT. Protein product: CASSILPGPDPDTQYF.

CDR3 loop: CASSQQFGGQGVLETQYF. In DNA form, the CDR3 reads TGCGCCAGCAGTCAACAATTCGGGGGGCAGGGGGTTTTAGAGACCCAGTACTTC. The chain joins TRBV5-1 to TRBJ2-5; D assignment may be TRBD1 or TRBD2 (7 bases each). CDR1 SGHRS and CDR2 YFSETQ come from the germline V gene. V shed 5 bases and J shed 4 bases, with 27 bases lying between them. This CDR3 has 18 residues.

This clonotype was observed many times. CDR3 coding DNA: TGCGCCAGCAGCGCAGGTGCGAACACTGAAGCTTTCTTT. This gives the protein CASSAGANTEAFF. The rearrangement uses TRBV5-1 and TRBJ1-1; D remains ambiguous. With 4 bases removed from V and 1 base from J, the gap between germline ends came to 8 bases. Germline CDR1 is SGHRS and CDR2 is YFSETQ. This CDR3 has 13 residues.

The chain recombines TRBV6-1 with TRBJ2-2, with D uncertain. V was clipped by 5 bases and J by 4 bases, with 8 bases between them. The CDR3 consists of 13 residues. CDR1 is MNHNS and CDR2 is SASEGT in the germline V gene. The CDR3, as DNA: TGTGCCAGCAGTTATGTGACCACCGGGGAGCTGTTTTTT. Its protein is CASSYVTTGELFF.

This clonotype was detected many times. The rearrangement joins TRBV20-1 to TRBJ1-1; 7 nucleotides match TRBD1. Germline CDR1 is DFQATT and CDR2 is SNEGSKA (reference sequence). The CDR3 contains 13 residues. J lost 8 bases, V lost 5 bases, and 11 bases had no gene match. CDR3 amino acids: CSALLTGLAEAFF. For the CDR3, the DNA is TGCAGTGCTTTACTGACAGGGTTAGCAGAAGCTTTCTTT.

This clonotype occurred many times. This chain links TRBV28 with TRBJ1-2; 8 nucleotides match TRBD1. Germline values: CDR1 MDHEN, CDR2 SYDVKM. Germline trimming cut 1 base from V and 9 bases from J; bases unmatched to any gene: 10. The CDR3 consists of 15 residues. The CDR3 here is CASSLSLGRTGRYTF. DNA for the CDR3: TGTGCCAGCAGTTTATCCCTAGGACGGACAGGGCGCTACACCTTC.

As concerns this clonotype: A read error may be the cause here, since a much bigger clone is one base away. J is TRBJ2-3 and V is TRBV30, with D hard to call. Trimming cost V 2 bases and J 5 bases, with 8 bases left between them. This CDR3 region has 12 residues. Germline V CDR1 and CDR2: GTSNPN, SVGIG (reference sequence). This chain's CDR3 is CAWSPLVDTQYF. The CDR3 DNA is TGTGCCTGGAGTCCCCTGGTAGATACGCAGTATTTT.

This clonotype was recorded many times. The chain uses TRBV6-1 and TRBJ2-7, with 7 positions matching TRBD1. Unmatched junction bases numbered 7, after V lost 5 bases and J lost 0 bases. The CDR3 spans 15 residues. Germline V lookup: CDR1 MNHNS, CDR2 SASEGT. CDR3 coding DNA: TGTGCCAGCAGTAACCATGGGACAGTCTCCTACGAGCAGTACTTC. Its translation: CASSNHGTVSYEQYF.

This clonotype was seen repeatedly, ten times or more. The chain links TRBV5-1 to TRBJ1-5, with a possible D match to TRBD1 (6 bases). Trimming took 0 bases from V and 1 from J, leaving 11 bases between them. Germline values: CDR1 SGHRS, CDR2 YFSETQ. The CDR3 sequence is 16 residues long. The CDR3 here is CASSLDPGASNQPQHF. The CDR3 DNA is TGCGCCAGCAGCTTGGACCCGGGGGCGAGCAATCAGCCCCAGCATTTT.

A remark on this clonotype: Just one base apart from a much larger clone, this may be a read error. The chain has TRBV3-1 and TRBJ1-1; D uncertain. CDR1 is LGHDT, CDR2 YNNKEL, per germline (reference sequence). CDR3 length: 14 amino acids. V was shortened by 3 bases and J by 1 base, with 9 bases between the two germline ends. The CDR3 loop is CASSHGNRNTEAFF. CDR3 DNA: TGTGCCAGCAGCCATGGGAACAGGAACACTGAAGCTTTCTTT.

The chain couples TRBV20-1 to TRBJ2-3; 9 nucleotides align to TRBD1. Per germline, CDR1 DFQATT and CDR2 SNEGSKA (reference sequence). This CDR3 is built from 16 residues. The CDR3 here is CATDFGTGISTDTQYF. CDR3 nucleotide sequence: TGCGCCACTGACTTTGGGACAGGGATTTCGACAGATACGCAGTATTTT.

This clonotype was detected only once. One end of the junction does not line up with germline, which may come from a read error. V is TRBV28 and J is TRBJ2-7; 9 positions agree with TRBD2. The CDR3 spans 16 residues. From germline, CDR1 is MDHEN and CDR2 SYDVKM. In DNA form, the CDR3 reads TGTGCCAACAGTTGGGAGAGACTAGCGGAGGGTAAGGAGCAGTACTTC. It is translated as CANSWERLAEGKEQYF. Filled out from reference TRBV28 and TRBJ2-7, the complete variable domain reads DVKVTQSSRYLVKRTGEKVFLECVQDMDHENMFWYRQDPGLGLRLIYFSYDVKMKEKGDIPEGYSVSREKKERFSLILESASTNQTSMYLCANSWERLAEGKEQYFGPGTRLTVT.

This chain joins TRBV7-9 and TRBJ2-2; D is ambiguous. The germline V gene encodes CDR1 SEHNR and CDR2 FQNEAQ (reference sequence). Trimming removed 1 base from V and 2 bases from J, with 8 bases in between. This CDR3 contains 15 residues. The CDR3 coding sequence is TGTGCCAGCAGCTTAGGACAAGTAAACACCGGGGAGCTGTTTTTT. Protein sequence: CASSLGQVNTGELFF.

At least ten counts were recorded for this clonotype. V usage is TRBV2 and J usage is TRBJ2-1; D possibly matches TRBD1 or TRBD2 (5 bases each). Per germline, CDR1 SNHLY and CDR2 FYNNEI. Trimming took 5 bases from V and 6 from J, leaving 8 bases between them. The CDR3 consists of 12 residues. The CDR3 protein is CASSRDVNEQFF. As DNA, the CDR3 is TGTGCCAGCAGTCGGGACGTCAATGAGCAGTTCTTC. Full variable domain (outside the CDR3, taken from reference TRBV2 and TRBJ2-1): EPEVTQTPSHQVTQMGQEVILRCVPISNHLYFYWYRQILGQKVEFLVSFYNNEISEKSEIFDDQFSVERPDGSNFTLKIRSTKLEDSAMYFCASSRDVNEQFFGPGTRLTVL.

The rearrangement links TRBV5-4 to TRBJ1-1; a weak D match, TRBD1 (5 bases). The germline CDR1 and CDR2 sequences are SGHNT and YYREEE (reference sequence). Trimming removed 0 bases from V and 4 bases from J, with 13 bases in between. CDR3 size: 15 residues. In nucleotides, the CDR3 is TGTGCCAGCAGCTTGGGCAGGGTCTATGGCACTGAAGCTTTCTTT. This encodes CASSLGRVYGTEAFF.